The 22 T cell receptor beta chains given below trace back to one sample, sequenced in a study of cytomegalovirus exposure and HLA in healthy donors. Primers: 60 Vbeta forward and 13 Jbeta reverse. Profiling relied on immunoSEQ multiplex PCR, and the TCRdb table lists in-frame clones only, not all of them. Of some 150,000 clones in the sample, less than 90% are singletons; the top ten hold approximately 1.4%. Sequencing was performed on PBMCs. The origin of the receptors is a man aged 40-50 years in good health and CMV-seronegative.

V usage is TRBV18 and J usage is TRBJ1-2; D might be TRBD1 (5 bases). Germline V gene data show CDR1 as KGHSH and CDR2 as LQKENI. V was clipped by 3 bases and J by 0 bases, with 17 bases between them. The CDR3 length is 17 residues. This CDR3 reads CASSPYSGTGTNYGYTF. For the CDR3, the DNA is TGTGCCAGCTCACCCTATTCCGGGACTGGGACTAACTATGGCTACACCTTC.

The chain carries TRBV18 and TRBJ1-1, with 10 bases lining up with TRBD1. Germline V gene lookup returns CDR1 KGHSH and CDR2 LQKENI. The V and J ends lost 5 bases and 1 base, in that order; junction bases with no gene match: 4. The CDR3 has 15 residues. The CDR3 region has the DNA TGTGCCAGCTCATCGACAGGGGGCGCGAACACTGAAGCTTTCTTT. Residues: CASSSTGGANTEAFF.

V gene TRBV6-5 combines with J gene TRBJ2-6; D call uncertain. Germline V gene data show CDR1 as MNHEY and CDR2 as SVGAGI. Trimming pared 6 bases from V and 2 bases from J, leaving 5 bases between. This CDR3 contains 13 residues. CDR3 coding DNA: TGTGCCAGCAGAACACCTGGGGCCAACGTCCTGACTTTC. Protein: CASRTPGANVLTF.

A word on this clone: Additional DNA sequences in this sample encode the identical CDR3. Here the CDR3 DNA reads TGCGCCAGCAGCTTGGGTCCCAGCGGGGGATCGAACACCGGGGAGCTGTTTTTT. Encoded protein: CASSLGPSGGSNTGELFF. The gene calls are TRBV5-1 and TRBJ2-2; 8 nucleotides match TRBD2. The CDR3 consists of 18 residues. Germline CDR1 SGHRS, CDR2 YFSETQ. V was pared by 0 bases and J by 0 bases, with 7 bases of the junction left unmatched.

This clone showed up just a few times. The genes are TRBV6-1 and TRBJ2-1; maybe TRBD2 (6 bases). CDR1 is MNHNS and CDR2 is SASEGT in the germline V gene. The CDR3 sequence is 15 residues long. Trimming cost V 3 bases and J 2 bases, with 11 bases left between them. The CDR3 nucleotides read TGTGCCAGCAGTGATTGGGACTCCCCCTACAATGAGCAGTTCTTC. Its translation is CASSDWDSPYNEQFF.

This clone appeared once. The chain has TRBV4-3 and TRBJ2-3, with 12 bases that match TRBD2. V shed 4 bases and J 3 bases; nucleotides not matched to a gene: 5. CDR3 length equals 16 residues. CDR1 is LGHNA and CDR2 is YSLEER in the germline V gene. CDR3 amino acids: CASSPGTSGFTDTQYF. CDR3 DNA sequence: TGCGCCAGCAGCCCTGGGACTAGCGGGTTTACAGATACGCAGTATTTT.

V usage is TRBV7-3 and J usage is TRBJ2-1; D gene ambiguous. V was clipped by 2 bases and J by 5 bases, with 10 bases between them. Germline V gives CDR1 SGHTA, CDR2 FQGTGA. This CDR3 contains 14 residues. The DNA of the CDR3 is TGTGCCAGCAGCTTAGGCCCCCTGAACAATGAGCAGTTCTTC. Amino acid sequence: CASSLGPLNNEQFF. The variable domain in full, with the rest retrieved from reference TRBV7-3 and TRBJ2-1, is GAGVSQTPSNKVTEKGKYVELRCDPISGHTALYWYRQSLGQGPEFLIYFQGTGAADDSGLPNDRFFAVRPEGSVSTLKIQRTERGDSAVYLCASSLGPLNNEQFFGPGTRLTVL.

This clone was seen only a few times. The CDR3 here is CASSSLRGLGSEQYF. DNA of the CDR3: TGTGCCAGCAGCTCCCTTCGGGGGTTAGGGAGCGAGCAGTACTTC. The rearrangement joins TRBV7-6 to TRBJ2-7, with D maybe TRBD2 (6 bases). Trimming removed 4 bases at V and 6 bases at J, with 19 bases between. CDR1 is SGHVS and CDR2 is FNYEAQ in the germline V gene. This CDR3 is built from 15 residues.

This chain joins TRBV19 and TRBJ1-5; tentatively, D is TRBD1 (5 bases). Germline assignment: CDR1 LNHDA and CDR2 SQIVND (reference sequence). This CDR3 has 17 amino acids. The V end lost 2 bases, the J end lost 0 bases, and 14 bases lay between the germline ends. CDR3 region: CASSILPPGGSNQPQHF. The DNA for the CDR3 is TGTGCCAGTAGTATATTACCCCCCGGGGGTAGCAATCAGCCCCAGCATTTT.

The chain joins TRBV5-1 to TRBJ1-2; 10 bases are shared with TRBD1. With V trimmed by 3 bases and J by 3 bases, 2 bases remained unmatched. CDR1 and CDR2 from the germline V gene are SGHRS and YFSETQ. The CDR3 contains 14 residues. Here the CDR3 reads CASSWGTGDYGYTF. CDR3 nucleotide sequence: TGCGCCAGCAGCTGGGGGACAGGGGACTATGGCTACACCTTC.

V and J are TRBV9 and TRBJ2-1; TRBD1 matches 8 bases. This CDR3 contains 12 residues. CDR1 SGDLS and CDR2 YYNGEE come from the germline V gene. V lost 3 bases to trimming and J lost 8 bases; unmatched junction nucleotides: 1. The CDR3 reads CASSADRDEQFF. For the CDR3, the DNA is TGTGCCAGCAGCGCGGACAGGGATGAGCAGTTCTTC.

This rearrangement joins TRBV29-1 to TRBJ1-2, with D perhaps matching TRBD1 (5 bases). V lost 6 bases, J lost 1 base, and 9 bases lay in between. This CDR3 region has 12 residues. CDR1 and CDR2 (germline): SQVTM, ANQGSEA. The CDR3, as DNA: TGCAGCGTCCCCCAGGGTAACTATGGCTACACCTTC. Protein: CSVPQGNYGYTF.

This chain links TRBV7-6 with TRBJ2-3; 12 positions match TRBD2. The CDR3 loop spans 16 amino acids. Trimming at V came to 6 bases and at J to 0 bases, leaving 4 bases not matched to a gene. Looked up from germline, CDR1 is SGHVS and CDR2 is FNYEAQ. CDR3 region: CASRVGTSGSTDTQYF. In nucleotides, the CDR3 is TGTGCCAGCAGAGTAGGGACTAGCGGGAGCACAGATACGCAGTATTTT.

The chain is built from TRBV6-5 and TRBJ1-1; the D gene is possibly TRBD1 (5 bases). In germline, CDR1 is MNHEY, CDR2 SVGAGI. V was trimmed by 6 bases and J by 1 base, leaving 12 bases between them. The CDR3 spans 14 residues. The CDR3 loop is CASSRPQGNTEAFF. CDR3 nucleotide sequence: TGTGCCAGCAGCCGACCCCAGGGGAACACTGAAGCTTTCTTT.

The chain is built from TRBV5-1 and TRBJ2-2; 7 bases agree with TRBD1. V gave up 7 bases and J gave up 2 bases; unmatched junction bases: 8. CDR1 and CDR2 from the germline V gene are SGHRS and YFSETQ. The CDR3 sequence is 15 residues long. CDR3: CASQTGTENTGELFF. DNA of the CDR3: TGCGCCAGCCAGACGGGGACAGAAAACACCGGGGAGCTGTTTTTT.

The chain links TRBV9 to TRBJ2-2; TRBD1 agrees at 9 bases. From germline, CDR1 is SGDLS and CDR2 YYNGEE. The trim removed 3 bases at V and 5 bases at J, leaving 8 bases unmatched. The CDR3 contains 16 residues. The CDR3 here is CASSGLGTGRTGELFF. The CDR3, as DNA: TGTGCCAGCAGCGGCCTCGGGACAGGGAGAACCGGGGAGCTGTTTTTT.

This clone was seen only a few times. This sequence joins TRBV11-1 and TRBJ2-2; 9 nucleotides match TRBD1. The CDR3 covers 17 residues. V lost 5 bases to trimming and J lost 5 bases; unmatched junction nucleotides: 12. Germline CDR1 is SGHAT and CDR2 is FQDESV (reference sequence). CDR3 sequence: CASSAYIRDRETGELFF. The CDR3 DNA sequence: TGTGCCAGCAGCGCCTATATCCGGGACAGGGAAACCGGGGAGCTGTTTTTT.

This clone has just a few counts. The V and J genes are TRBV9 and TRBJ2-7; 7 bases match TRBD1. V dropped 4 bases and J dropped 2; count of bases not matched to a gene: 12. CDR3 size: 16 residues. Looked up from germline, CDR1 is SGDLS and CDR2 is YYNGEE. CDR3 DNA sequence: TGTGCCAGCAGCAATCGTGAACAGGGGTCTCCCTACGAGCAGTACTTC. It codes for CASSNREQGSPYEQYF.

V gene TRBV5-6 combines with J gene TRBJ1-6, with D possibly matching TRBD1 (6 bases). Trimming removed 4 bases at V and 14 bases at J, with 19 bases between. The CDR3 consists of 14 residues. Germline CDR1 reads SGHDT; CDR2 reads YYEEEE. This CDR3 reads CASSPGTSPRTLHF. CDR3 sequence (DNA): TGTGCCAGCAGCCCAGGGACATCCCCTCGGACCCTCCACTTT.

This chain links TRBV27 with TRBJ2-2; 8 bases are a match to TRBD1. Trimming removed 6 bases from V and 6 bases from J; junction bases left unmatched: 6. Germline-derived CDR1 and CDR2 are MNHEY and SMNVEV (reference sequence). The length of the CDR3 is 14 residues. CDR3 residues: CASRRTGNPGELFF. DNA of the CDR3: TGTGCCAGCAGAAGGACAGGGAATCCCGGGGAGCTGTTTTTT.

As to this clone: Germline is not matched at one junction end, which may reflect a read error. The chain combines TRBV9 with TRBJ2-5, with D perhaps TRBD1 (5 bases). From germline, CDR1 is SGDLS and CDR2 YYNGEE. The CDR3 totals 14 residues. CDR3 protein: CASIVSGSQETQYF. CDR3 in DNA: TGTGCCAGCATCGTATCAGGGTCCCAAGAGACCCAGTACTTC.

This clone was recorded only once. The chain couples TRBV6-1 to TRBJ1-5, with D possibly being TRBD1 (6 bases). CDR3 length equals 15 residues. The ends were cut back, 3 bases at V and 3 bases at J, with 12 bases in the middle. Germline V gene data show CDR1 as MNHNS and CDR2 as SASEGT. CDR3: CASSERGGTNQPQHF. The CDR3 region has the DNA TGTGCCAGCAGTGAGCGGGGGGGCACCAATCAGCCCCAGCATTTT.